This T cell receptor beta chain comes out of a study of T cell responses to AZD1222 COVID-19 vaccine. Germline V gives CDR1 SGHRS, CDR2 YFSETQ. The CDR3 covers 15 residues. Trimming shortened V by 2 bases and J by 6 bases, and 17 bases separated the two germline ends. The table came from immunoSEQ multiplex PCR; TCRdb's copy has only in-frame clones and leaves some out. The table records some 60,000 clones, roughly 80% of them present only once. The source was peripheral blood, collected 28 days after the second AZD1222 dose. The chain couples TRBV5-1 to TRBJ1-2; TRBD1 might be the D (5 bases). This TCR came from an adult who received the AZD1222 COVID-19 vaccine. In nucleotides, the CDR3 is TGCGCCAGCAGCTTTACTCGGGACGCCTCCGATGGCTACACCTTC. Translation gives CASSFTRDASDGYTF.